The source of this T cell receptor beta chain is a study of blood T cell repertoires in COVID-19. Clones were read by immunoSEQ multiplex PCR, and TCRdb kept only the in-frame ones, dropping some. Of a few hundred thousand clones listed, about nine tenths were seen once; the top ten hold 1.2%. V dropped 2 bases and J dropped 4 bases, with 11 bases sitting between them. This CDR3 is 14 amino acids long. CDR1 and CDR2 from the germline V gene are SGHNT and YYREEE (reference sequence). Study members were between about 18 and 89 years old and lived in 24 US regions. This clonotype was obtained from a man aged 25-45 years who had recovered from COVID-19. The chain is built from TRBV5-4 and TRBJ2-3; D possibly corresponds to TRBD2 (6 bases). The sequenced sample was PBMCs or T cells enriched from blood (not recorded which). The CDR3 DNA sequence: TGTGCCAGCAGCTTCCGGGAGAAGGCAGATACGCAGTATTTT. It is translated as CASSFREKADTQYF.